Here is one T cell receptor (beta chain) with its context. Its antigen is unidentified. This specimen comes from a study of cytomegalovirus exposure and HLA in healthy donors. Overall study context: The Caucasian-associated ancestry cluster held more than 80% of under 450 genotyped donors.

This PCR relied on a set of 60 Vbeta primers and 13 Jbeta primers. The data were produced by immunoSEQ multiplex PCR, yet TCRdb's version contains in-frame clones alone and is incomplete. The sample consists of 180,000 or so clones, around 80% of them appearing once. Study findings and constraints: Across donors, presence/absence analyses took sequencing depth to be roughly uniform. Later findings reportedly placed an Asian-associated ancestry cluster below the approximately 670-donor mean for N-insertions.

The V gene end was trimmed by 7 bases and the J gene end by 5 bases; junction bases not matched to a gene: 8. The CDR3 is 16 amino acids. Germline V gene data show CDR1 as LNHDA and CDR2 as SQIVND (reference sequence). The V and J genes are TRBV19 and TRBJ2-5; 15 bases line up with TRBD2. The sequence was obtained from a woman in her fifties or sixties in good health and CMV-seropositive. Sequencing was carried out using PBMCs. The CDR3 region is CASTPGLAGGPETQYF. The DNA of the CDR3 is TGTGCCAGTACCCCCGGACTAGCGGGAGGGCCCGAGACCCAGTACTTC.